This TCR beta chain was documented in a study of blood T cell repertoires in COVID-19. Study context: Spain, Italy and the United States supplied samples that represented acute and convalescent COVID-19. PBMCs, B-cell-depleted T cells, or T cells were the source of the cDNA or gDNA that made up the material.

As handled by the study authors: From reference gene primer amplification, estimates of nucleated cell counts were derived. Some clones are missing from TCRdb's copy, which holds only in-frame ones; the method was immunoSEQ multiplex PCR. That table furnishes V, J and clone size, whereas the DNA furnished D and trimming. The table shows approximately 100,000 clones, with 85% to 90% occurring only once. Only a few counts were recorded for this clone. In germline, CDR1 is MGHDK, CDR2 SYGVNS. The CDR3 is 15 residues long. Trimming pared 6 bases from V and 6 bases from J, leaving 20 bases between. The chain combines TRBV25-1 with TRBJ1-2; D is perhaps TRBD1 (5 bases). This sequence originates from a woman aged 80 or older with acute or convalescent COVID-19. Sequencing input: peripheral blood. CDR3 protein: CASSAGQWGGHGYTF. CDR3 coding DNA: TGTGCCAGCAGCGCCGGACAATGGGGAGGACATGGCTACACCTTC.